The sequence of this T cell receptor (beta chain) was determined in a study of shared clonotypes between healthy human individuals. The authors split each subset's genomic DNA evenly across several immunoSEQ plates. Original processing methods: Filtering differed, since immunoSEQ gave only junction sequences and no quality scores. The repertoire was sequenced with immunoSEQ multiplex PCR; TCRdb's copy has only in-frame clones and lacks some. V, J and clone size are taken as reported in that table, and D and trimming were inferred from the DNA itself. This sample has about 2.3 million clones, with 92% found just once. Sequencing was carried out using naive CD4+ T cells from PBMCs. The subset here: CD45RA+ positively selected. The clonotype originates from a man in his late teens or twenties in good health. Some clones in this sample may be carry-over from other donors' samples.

Written as DNA, the CDR3 is TGTGCCAGCAGCCGAGCTCAGCCCCAGCATTTT. It yields the protein CASSRAQPQHF. The chain couples TRBV21-1 to TRBJ1-5. TRBV21-1 is labeled a pseudogene. The CDR3 is 11 amino acids.